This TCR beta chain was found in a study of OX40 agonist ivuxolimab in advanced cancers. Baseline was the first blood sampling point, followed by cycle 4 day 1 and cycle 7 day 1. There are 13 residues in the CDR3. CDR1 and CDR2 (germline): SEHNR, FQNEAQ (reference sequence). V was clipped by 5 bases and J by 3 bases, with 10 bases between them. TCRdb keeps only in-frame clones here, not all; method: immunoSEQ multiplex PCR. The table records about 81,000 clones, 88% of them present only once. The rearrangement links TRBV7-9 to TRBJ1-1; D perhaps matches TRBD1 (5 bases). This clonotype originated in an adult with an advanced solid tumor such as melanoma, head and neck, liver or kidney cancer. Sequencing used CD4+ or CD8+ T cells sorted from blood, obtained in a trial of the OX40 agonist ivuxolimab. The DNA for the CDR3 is TGTGCCAGCAGCGACCGGGGGGACACTGAAGCTTTCTTT. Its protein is CASSDRGDTEAFF.